The next 4 T cell receptor beta chains were all read from a single sample in a study of blood T cells in healthy people across ages. A second about 7 to 12 cycle PCR used barcoded and J-beta primers. TCRdb reprocessed the 5' RACE reads with MiXCR, giving one entry per CDR3 protein. Here the sample spans some 1.4 million distinct CDR3 sequences, roughly 45% being singletons. Specimen: blood. These receptors were obtained from a woman younger than 35 in good health.

The V call is TRBV12-3 or TRBV12-4, the J call TRBJ2-1; the match to TRBD2 covers 11 bases. V was pared by 6 bases and J by 3 bases, with 4 bases of the junction left unmatched. The CDR3 spans 15 residues. This chain's CDR3 is CASRTGTSGYNEQFF. In DNA, the CDR3 is TGTGCCAGCAGGACCGGGACTAGCGGCTACAATGAGCAGTTCTTC.

This CDR3 is CASSQDVGSGSNEQFF. The CDR3 nucleotides are TGTGCCAGCAGCCAAGACGTAGGTTCGGGAAGTAATGAGCAGTTCTTC. V usage is TRBV4-2 and J usage is TRBJ2-1; a weak D match, TRBD2 (5 bases). The CDR3 is 16 residues long. Germline CDR1 and CDR2: LGHNA and YNFKEQ. V was shortened by 0 bases and J by 7 bases, with 16 bases between the two germline ends.

The rearrangement uses TRBV5-6 and TRBJ2-5; 9 nucleotides match TRBD1. Germline V gives CDR1 SGHDT, CDR2 YYEEEE. V was clipped by 3 bases and J by 11 bases; unmatched bases: 20. CDR3 length: 17 residues. The DNA of the CDR3 is TGTGCCAGCAGCTCGTTGTGGGGACAGGGTGTAGTCAATGAGCAGTACTTC. Translating it yields CASSSLWGQGVVNEQYF.

This clonotype was seen a few times. This sequence joins TRBV3-1 and TRBJ1-5; tentative D call: TRBD1 (5 bases). Germline CDR1 and CDR2: LGHDT and YNNKEL (reference sequence). CDR3 length: 14 residues. Trimming left V 4 bases short and J 5 bases short, with 12 bases between. CDR3 sequence: CASSPRQGDQPQHF. The CDR3 DNA reads TGTGCCAGCAGCCCGCGGCAAGGGGATCAGCCCCAGCATTTT.